This T cell receptor (beta chain) was identified in a study of beta chain features in type 1 diabetes. Study overall: Examined across all samples were around 110 million sorted cells. Study-wide findings and caveats: Diminished insertions and augmented deletions at VDJ junctions characterized type 1 diabetes patients.

A remark on this clone: Its matching antigen is unknown.

The germline gives CDR1 SGHRS, CDR2 YFSETQ. The CDR3 is 15 residues long. V lost 1 base to trimming and J lost 4 bases, with 11 bases between them. The entirety of the isolated RNA underwent reverse transcription, so expressed TCRB transcripts were sequenced. The data were produced by immunoSEQ multiplex PCR, yet TCRdb's version contains in-frame clones alone and is incomplete. The table lists 300,000 to 400,000 clones, around 7.6% of them singletons, with around 0.44% in the top ten. Sequencing was performed on central memory CD4+ T cells from blood. This TCR was sampled from a woman in her late teens or twenties in good health. The chain is built from TRBV5-1 and TRBJ2-2; D tentatively fits TRBD1 or TRBD2 (6 bases each). In nucleotides, the CDR3 is TGCGCCAGCAGCTTGTGGGGGGCGAGCACCGGGGAGCTGTTTTTT. This sequence encodes CASSLWGASTGELFF.